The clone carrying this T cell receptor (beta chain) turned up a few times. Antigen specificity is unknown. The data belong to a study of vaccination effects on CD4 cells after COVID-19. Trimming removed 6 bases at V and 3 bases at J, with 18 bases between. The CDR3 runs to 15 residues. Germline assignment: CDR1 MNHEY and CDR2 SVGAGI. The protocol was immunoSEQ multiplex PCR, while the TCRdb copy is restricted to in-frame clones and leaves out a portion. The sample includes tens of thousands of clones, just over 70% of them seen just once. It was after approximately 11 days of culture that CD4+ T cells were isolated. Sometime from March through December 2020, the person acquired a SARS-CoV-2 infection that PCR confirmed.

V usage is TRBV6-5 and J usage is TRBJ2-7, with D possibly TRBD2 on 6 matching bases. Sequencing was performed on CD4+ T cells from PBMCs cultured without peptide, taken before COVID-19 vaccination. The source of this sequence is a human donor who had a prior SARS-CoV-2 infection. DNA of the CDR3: TGTGCCAGCAGGACCCTCGGCGGGGCCAACTACGAGCAGTACTTC. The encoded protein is CASRTLGGANYEQYF.